These T cell receptor beta chains were read from a single sample in a study of T-cell reconstitution after alpha-beta-depleted transplantation in children. TCRdb used MiXCR to reprocess the PCR reads, holding one entry per CDR3 protein. Found here are 490,000 or so distinct CDR3 sequences, under 15% of them singletons; the top ten hold about 5%. Sample: PBMCs from the stem cell graft donor, taken from the stem cell graft. These receptors were obtained from a human donor who donated a stem cell graft to a child with combined immunodeficiency. Each CDR3 is given with its conserved first and last residue. The order of the fields is clone size, V gene, J gene, D gene, CDR3 DNA, CDR3 protein. The D gene is left open where the match is weak. Clone sizes are given selectively: once, few, many, or a class where the clone is expanded.

clone_size: few
v_call: TRBV7-9
j_call: TRBJ2-7
d_call: TRBD1
cdr3_nt: TGTGCCAGCAGCTTTGCACAGGGGGTTTTCGAGCAGTACTTC
cdr3_aa: CASSFAQGVFEQYF

clone_size: .
v_call: TRBV7-3
j_call: TRBJ2-1
d_call: .
cdr3_nt: TGTGCCAGCAGCGTAGCTGTCCACTCCTACAATGAGCAGTTCTTC
cdr3_aa: CASSVAVHSYNEQFF

clone_size: few
v_call: TRBV4-1
j_call: TRBJ1-2
d_call: TRBD1
cdr3_nt: TGCGCCAGCAGCCCACTCGTTACAGGGGTAGGCTATGGCTACACCTTC
cdr3_aa: CASSPLVTGVGYGYTF

clone_size: few
v_call: TRBV7-6
j_call: TRBJ2-7
d_call: .
cdr3_nt: TGTGCCAGCAGCTTAGACGTCATGTTCTACGAGCAGTACTTC
cdr3_aa: CASSLDVMFYEQYF

clone_size: .
v_call: TRBV12-3/TRBV12-4
j_call: TRBJ2-3
d_call: .
cdr3_nt: TGTGCCAGCAGTTTAATGCCTCCCCCGCAGTATTTT
cdr3_aa: CASSLMPPPQYF

clone_size: .
v_call: TRBV27
j_call: TRBJ2-7
d_call: TRBD1
cdr3_nt: TGTGCCAGCAGTTCAACCGGGACAGGGGGCGTCGAGCAGTACTTC
cdr3_aa: CASSSTGTGGVEQYF

clone_size: .
v_call: TRBV5-1
j_call: TRBJ2-1
d_call: TRBD2
cdr3_nt: TGCGCCAGCAGCCGGGGGACTAGTGGGGGGTACGGTGAGCAGTTCTTC
cdr3_aa: CASSRGTSGGYGEQFF

clone_size: .
v_call: TRBV12-3/TRBV12-4
j_call: TRBJ2-3
d_call: .
cdr3_nt: TGTGCCAGCAGTACAGCCACTTCCTTAGGGAAGAGCGCAGATACGCAGTATTTT
cdr3_aa: CASSTATSLGKSADTQYF

clone_size: .
v_call: TRBV12-3/TRBV12-4
j_call: TRBJ1-5
d_call: .
cdr3_nt: TGTGCCAGCAGTTTAGAACTACAGCCCCAGCATTTT
cdr3_aa: CASSLELQPQHF

clone_size: few
v_call: TRBV20-1
j_call: TRBJ2-7
d_call: TRBD2
cdr3_nt: TGCAGTGTTGCACGCCCGGGACTAGCGGAGGGGAGGTCCTACGAGCAGTACTTC
cdr3_aa: CSVARPGLAEGRSYEQYF

clone_size: many
v_call: TRBV5-4
j_call: TRBJ2-1
d_call: TRBD2
cdr3_nt: TGTGCCAGTAGCAGTAGGACTAGCGGGGGGTTAGATGAGCAGTTCTTC
cdr3_aa: CASSSRTSGGLDEQFF

clone_size: many
v_call: TRBV29-1
j_call: TRBJ2-1
d_call: .
cdr3_nt: TGCAGCGTTGATGGCCCCATCCTTTTTAGTGAGCAGTTCTTC
cdr3_aa: CSVDGPILFSEQFF

clone_size: .
v_call: TRBV4-3
j_call: TRBJ2-1
d_call: .
cdr3_nt: TGCGCCAGCAGCCAAGATTCCACAGGGCAGTGGGGTGAGCAGTTCTTC
cdr3_aa: CASSQDSTGQWGEQFF

clone_size: .
v_call: TRBV24-1
j_call: TRBJ2-1
d_call: TRBD2
cdr3_nt: TGTGCCACCAGTGATTTGTCTAGCGGCTACAATGAGCAGTTCTTC
cdr3_aa: CATSDLSSGYNEQFF

clone_size: many
v_call: TRBV20-1
j_call: TRBJ2-7
d_call: .
cdr3_nt: TGCAGTGCTAGAGGTCCGGCCGGAGATACGAGTCAGCAGTACTTC
cdr3_aa: CSARGPAGDTSQQYF

clone_size: .
v_call: TRBV5-1
j_call: TRBJ2-1
d_call: .
cdr3_nt: TGCGCCAGCAGCTTGGGACTAGTAGTGAATGAGCAGTTCTTC
cdr3_aa: CASSLGLVVNEQFF

clone_size: .
v_call: TRBV11-2
j_call: TRBJ1-4
d_call: .
cdr3_nt: TGTGCCAGCAGCTTAGAGACTTGGTATTCAACTAATGAAAAACTGTTTTTT
cdr3_aa: CASSLETWYSTNEKLFF

clone_size: .
v_call: TRBV20-1
j_call: TRBJ2-3
d_call: TRBD2
cdr3_nt: TGCAGTGCTAGAGATCCGGGACTAGCGGGAGTAGGAGGCACAGATACGCAGTATTTT
cdr3_aa: CSARDPGLAGVGGTDTQYF

clone_size: .
v_call: TRBV20-1
j_call: TRBJ2-3
d_call: .
cdr3_nt: TGCAGTGCGGAGAGGGAGGATACGCAGTATTTT
cdr3_aa: CSAEREDTQYF

clone_size: .
v_call: TRBV6-1
j_call: TRBJ1-1
d_call: .
cdr3_nt: TGTGCCAGCAGTGATTGGTCCCGGGGGTACACTGAAGCTTTCTTT
cdr3_aa: CASSDWSRGYTEAFF

clone_size: few
v_call: TRBV7-8
j_call: TRBJ2-3
d_call: TRBD2
cdr3_nt: TGTGCCAGCAGCTTAGGCGGGAGGGCCGGCACAGATACGCAGTATTTT
cdr3_aa: CASSLGGRAGTDTQYF

clone_size: .
v_call: TRBV30
j_call: TRBJ2-3
d_call: TRBD1
cdr3_nt: TGTGCCTGGGATCAGACGGGACAGGTCGGGGATACGCAGTATTTT
cdr3_aa: CAWDQTGQVGDTQYF

clone_size: once
v_call: TRBV6-2/TRBV6-3
j_call: TRBJ2-3
d_call: TRBD2
cdr3_nt: TGTGCCAGCAGTTACACGGGGCTAGCGGGAGCCTCGGTCTCAGATACGCAGTATTTT
cdr3_aa: CASSYTGLAGASVSDTQYF

clone_size: few
v_call: TRBV7-2
j_call: TRBJ2-5
d_call: .
cdr3_nt: TGTGCCAGCAGCTTAGCGGGACGGGCCCAGACCCAGTACTTC
cdr3_aa: CASSLAGRAQTQYF

clone_size: many
v_call: TRBV12-3/TRBV12-4
j_call: TRBJ2-3
d_call: .
cdr3_nt: TGCGCCAGCAGCCGGGACAGCACAGATACGCAGTATTTT
cdr3_aa: CASSRDSTDTQYF

clone_size: .
v_call: TRBV5-1
j_call: TRBJ2-1
d_call: .
cdr3_nt: TGCGCCAGCAGCTTGGCCGTTCAAGGGGTCAATGAGCAGTTCTTC
cdr3_aa: CASSLAVQGVNEQFF

clone_size: .
v_call: TRBV12-3/TRBV12-4
j_call: TRBJ2-1
d_call: TRBD2
cdr3_nt: TGTGCCGTACCACGGTCCAGCGGGAGGAACAATGAGCAGTTCTTC
cdr3_aa: CAVPRSSGRNNEQFF

clone_size: few
v_call: TRBV6-2/TRBV6-3
j_call: TRBJ2-5
d_call: TRBD2
cdr3_nt: TGTGCCAGCAGTTACGGGCGGGAGGTGGAGACCCAGTACTTC
cdr3_aa: CASSYGREVETQYF

clone_size: few
v_call: TRBV4-3
j_call: TRBJ2-7
d_call: TRBD2
cdr3_nt: TGCGCCAGCAGCCAGGAGAACAGGGGACTAGCGGGAGTCGGAGAGCAGTACTTC
cdr3_aa: CASSQENRGLAGVGEQYF

clone_size: .
v_call: TRBV5-1
j_call: TRBJ1-5
d_call: .
cdr3_nt: TGCGCCAGCAGCCCGGATGGGGGAAATCAGCCCCAGCATTTT
cdr3_aa: CASSPDGGNQPQHF

clone_size: .
v_call: TRBV30
j_call: TRBJ1-5
d_call: TRBD1
cdr3_nt: TGTGCCTGGAGCAGGAGGGACAGGGGCAATCAGCCCCAGCATTTT
cdr3_aa: CAWSRRDRGNQPQHF

clone_size: many
v_call: TRBV7-2
j_call: TRBJ1-5
d_call: .
cdr3_nt: TGTGCCAGCAGCTTATTCCCCCCATTTCATCAGAGTCAGCCCCAGCATTTT
cdr3_aa: CASSLFPPFHQSQPQHF

clone_size: few
v_call: TRBV7-9
j_call: TRBJ2-3
d_call: TRBD2
cdr3_nt: TGTGCCAGCAGCTTAGCGGTTGCGGGGGGGCTCACAGATACGCAGTATTTT
cdr3_aa: CASSLAVAGGLTDTQYF

clone_size: few
v_call: TRBV29-1
j_call: TRBJ2-3
d_call: .
cdr3_nt: TGCAGCGTTGATAGGGGGGGGGGCACAGATACGCAGTATTTT
cdr3_aa: CSVDRGGGTDTQYF

clone_size: many
v_call: TRBV12-3/TRBV12-4
j_call: TRBJ1-5
d_call: .
cdr3_nt: TGTGCCAGCAGTTTAGAATGGGTTAATCAGCCCCAGCATTTT
cdr3_aa: CASSLEWVNQPQHF

clone_size: few
v_call: TRBV12-3/TRBV12-4
j_call: TRBJ2-7
d_call: .
cdr3_nt: TGTGCCAGCAGTTTAGGCAGCCGGGGCGAGCAGTACTTC
cdr3_aa: CASSLGSRGEQYF

clone_size: .
v_call: TRBV9
j_call: TRBJ2-1
d_call: .
cdr3_nt: TGTGCCAGCAGCGGGGGATTCGGTGCCGTTGGGCAGTTCTTC
cdr3_aa: CASSGGFGAVGQFF

clone_size: .
v_call: TRBV24-1
j_call: TRBJ2-1
d_call: .
cdr3_nt: TGTGCCACCTCGGGGGGCCCCAGGGAAACTCGGAACAATGAGCAGTTCTTC
cdr3_aa: CATSGGPRETRNNEQFF

clone_size: .
v_call: TRBV13
j_call: TRBJ2-7
d_call: .
cdr3_nt: TGTGCCAGCAGCCCAGCCCGGGGACCTACCTACGAGCAGTACTTC
cdr3_aa: CASSPARGPTYEQYF